The 7 T cell receptor beta chains given below trace back to one sample, sequenced in a study of control samples from healthy donors and cancer patients. TCRdb's table, derived via immunoSEQ multiplex PCR, lists solely in-frame clones and lacks some. The table records about 130,000 clones, approximately 90% of them present only once. Sample: blood. The receptor source for this set is a woman aged 50 to 65 in good health.

The chain recombines TRBV2 with TRBJ1-4; D gene uncertain. Trimming shortened V by 6 bases and J by 5 bases, and 28 bases separated the two germline ends. Germline-derived CDR1 and CDR2 are SNHLY and FYNNEI. This CDR3 has 19 amino acids. The CDR3 here is CASRDPLGFIDAKNEKLFF. CDR3 nucleotides: TGTGCCAGCAGGGATCCGCTCGGGTTTATAGATGCAAAAAATGAAAAACTGTTTTTT.

The rearrangement joins TRBV2 to TRBJ1-3; D perhaps matches TRBD1 (5 bases). Deletions cut 2 bases from V and 0 bases from J, with 11 bases between. In germline, CDR1 is SNHLY, CDR2 FYNNEI. The CDR3 sequence is 16 residues long. DNA for the CDR3: TGTGCCAGCAGTGAATATTCAGGGCACTCTGGAAACACCATATATTTT. It yields the protein CASSEYSGHSGNTIYF.

This chain links TRBV9 with TRBJ2-3; no firm D call. This CDR3 is built from 14 residues. The germline V and J ends were trimmed by 0 bases and 0 bases, with 5 bases remaining between them. Germline lookup yields CDR1 SGDLS and CDR2 YYNGEE. The CDR3, as DNA: TGTGCCAGCAGCGTAGGGCGGAGCACAGATACGCAGTATTTT. Its translation: CASSVGRSTDTQYF.

This sequence joins TRBV29-1 and TRBJ2-7; the match to TRBD1 covers 7 bases. The CDR3 consists of 13 residues. V lost 5 bases to trimming and J lost 5 bases; unmatched junction nucleotides: 9. The germline V gene encodes CDR1 SQVTM and CDR2 ANQGSEA. The CDR3 reads CSVTGTVSHEQYF. The CDR3 DNA reads as TGCAGCGTTACCGGGACAGTTAGCCACGAGCAGTACTTC.

The chain is built from TRBV10-2 and TRBJ2-5; TRBD2 is a possible D gene (5 bases). V lost 0 bases and J 10 bases, leaving 9 bases between the germline ends. There are 12 residues in the CDR3. The germline CDR1 and CDR2 sequences are WSHSY and SAAADI. CDR3 bases: TGCGCCAGCAGTGAGTCCCACCGGGGCCAGTACTTC. Translated: CASSESHRGQYF.

This clone was counted between two and nine times. The gene calls are TRBV21-1 and TRBJ1-2. TRBV21-1 is a listed pseudogene. The CDR3 contains 9 residues. In DNA form, the CDR3 reads TGTGCCAGCAGCACCCCGTGGGGCTTC. Translated, it gives CASSTPWGF.

This chain uses TRBV28 with TRBJ1-5; TRBD1 might be the D (6 bases). From germline, CDR1 is MDHEN and CDR2 SYDVKM. CDR3 size: 16 residues. V lost 6 bases and J 5 bases, leaving 20 bases between the germline ends. CDR3 nucleotides: TGTGCCAGCAGCGGGCGTGGGGGGCTAGGGCATCAGCCCCAGCATTTT. Residues: CASSGRGGLGHQPQHF.